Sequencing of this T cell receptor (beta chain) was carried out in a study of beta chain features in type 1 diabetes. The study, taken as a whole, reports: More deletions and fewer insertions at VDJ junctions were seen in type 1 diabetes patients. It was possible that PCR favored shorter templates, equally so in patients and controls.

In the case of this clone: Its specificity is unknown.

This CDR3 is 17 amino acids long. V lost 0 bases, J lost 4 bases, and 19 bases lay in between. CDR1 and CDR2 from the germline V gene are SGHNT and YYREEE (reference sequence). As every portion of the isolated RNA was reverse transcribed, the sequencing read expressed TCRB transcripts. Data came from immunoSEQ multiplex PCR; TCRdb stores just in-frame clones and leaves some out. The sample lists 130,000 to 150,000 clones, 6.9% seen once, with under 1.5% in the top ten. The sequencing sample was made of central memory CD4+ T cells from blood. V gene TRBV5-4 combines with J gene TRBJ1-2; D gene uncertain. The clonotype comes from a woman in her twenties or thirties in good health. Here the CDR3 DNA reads TGTGCCAGCAGCTTGGGTTCCTCAGGAGGAGGGATCTATGGCTACACCTTC. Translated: CASSLGSSGGGIYGYTF. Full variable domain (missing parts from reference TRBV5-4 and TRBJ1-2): ETGVTQSPTHLIKTRGQQVTLRCSSQSGHNTVSWYQQALGQGPQFIFQYYREEENGRGNFPPRFSGLQFPNYSSELNVNALELDDSALYLCASSLGSSGGGIYGYTFGSGTRLTVV.